Here is one TCR beta chain with its context. V was cut by 1 base and J by 5 bases, with 11 bases left in between. The CDR3 is 14 amino acids. Germline values: CDR1 SGHDN, CDR2 FVKESK. This sample is drawn from a study of patients and donors after allogeneic stem cell transplantation. TCRdb processed the RT-PCR reads anew with MiXCR; each CDR3 protein has one entry. The table lists over 200,000 distinct CDR3 sequences, 38% of them singletons. The source is a human donor who was either an allogeneic HSCT recipient or a stem cell or donor lymphocyte infusion donor (not recorded which). It is not recorded whose cells these are; they may come from a transplant donor. The chain employs TRBV14 and TRBJ1-1; perhaps TRBD1 as D (6 bases). Sequences were obtained from blood, either unsorted or a sorted T cell fraction (not recorded which). CDR3 region: CASSQAIRGTEAFF. The CDR3 nucleotides are TGTGCCAGCAGCCAAGCAATTAGGGGGACTGAAGCTTTCTTT.